A single sample gave rise to the 13 T cell receptor beta chains below, sequenced in a study of T-cell reconstitution after alpha-beta-depleted transplantation in children. Preparation of the TCRbeta library was carried out with unique molecular identifiers. TCRdb reprocessed the PCR reads via MiXCR and lists one record per CDR3 protein. Here the sample spans around 670,000 distinct CDR3 sequences, around 12% being singletons. The sample consisted of PBMCs, taken before TCRalphabeta/CD19-depleted stem cell transplant. Source of these receptors: a girl between 2 and 10 years old with congenital amegakaryocytic thrombocytopenia, due to receive a stem cell transplant.

This clonotype was observed many times. The chain combines TRBV12-3 or TRBV12-4 with TRBJ1-5; D gene unclear. CDR3 length: 14 amino acids. Between the trimmed V and J ends, which lost 5 bases and 2 bases, there was a span of 10 bases. The CDR3 nucleotides read TGTGCCAGCAGTCCCCGACGAGGCAATCAGCCCCAGCATTTT. Protein sequence: CASSPRRGNQPQHF.

CDR3 sequence: CSVGLPDGNTIYF. The DNA for the CDR3 is TGCAGCGTTGGGTTGCCCGACGGAAACACCATATATTTT. The chain recombines TRBV29-1 with TRBJ1-3; D unresolved. V dropped 4 bases and J dropped 4 bases, with 11 bases sitting between them. Germline CDR1 is SQVTM and CDR2 is ANQGSEA. The CDR3 runs 13 residues.

Only a few counts were recorded for this clonotype. CDR3 loop: CASSAPGGSLGSNEQFF. As DNA, the CDR3 is TGTGCCAGCAGCGCCCCAGGAGGGAGCCTTGGATCGAATGAGCAGTTCTTC. J is TRBJ2-1 and V is TRBV9; D is possibly TRBD2 (6 bases). This CDR3 spans 17 amino acids. From germline, CDR1 is SGDLS and CDR2 YYNGEE. V was clipped by 3 bases and J by 7 bases, with 23 bases between them.

This clonotype was observed once. This sequence joins TRBV20-1 and TRBJ2-5, with D possibly TRBD2 on 6 matching bases. V was clipped by 5 bases and J by 2 bases, with 18 bases between them. Germline loops: CDR1 DFQATT, CDR2 SNEGSKA (reference sequence). This CDR3 has 15 residues. This CDR3 reads CSAPQTASEQETQYF. CDR3 DNA sequence: TGCAGTGCTCCTCAGACGGCTAGCGAACAAGAGACCCAGTACTTC.

There are many counts of this clonotype. This rearrangement joins TRBV20-1 to TRBJ2-7, with 12 bases identical to TRBD2. The CDR3 covers 15 residues. Germline-derived CDR1 and CDR2 are DFQATT and SNEGSKA (reference sequence). Germline trimming cut 6 bases from V and 5 bases from J; bases unmatched to any gene: 11. CDR3 nucleotide sequence: TGCAGTGCCACAGAAACTAGCGGGAGGTTCCACGAGCAGTACTTC. It translates to CSATETSGRFHEQYF.

This clonotype was found many times. This chain connects TRBV10-1 to TRBJ2-1; no clear D gene. The CDR3 consists of 17 residues. The V end was cut by 2 bases, the J end by 4 bases, with 18 bases between. From germline, CDR1 is WNHNN and CDR2 SYGVQD (reference sequence). This chain's CDR3 is CASSERIGETQYNEQFF. In DNA form, the CDR3 reads TGCGCCAGCAGTGAGCGTATTGGCGAGACTCAATACAATGAGCAGTTCTTC.

This clonotype was observed many times. For the CDR3, the DNA is TGTGCCAGCAGTTTTAGGGCTGCTCGCAATGAGCAGTTCTTC. Protein sequence: CASSFRAARNEQFF. The rearrangement uses TRBV12-3 or TRBV12-4 and TRBJ2-1, with no clear D. CDR3 length: 14 residues. V lost 3 bases and J 6 bases, leaving 12 bases between the germline ends.

There are many counts of this clonotype. The chain recombines TRBV6-1 with TRBJ2-4, with 10 bases matching TRBD2. Trimming took 0 bases from V and 8 from J; bases not matched to a gene: 4. Germline lookup yields CDR1 MNHNS and CDR2 SASEGT. The CDR3 contains 15 residues. The CDR3 DNA is TGTGCCAGCAGTGAAGCCGGACTAGCGGTGGACATTCAGTACTTC. Encoded protein: CASSEAGLAVDIQYF.

This clonotype was recorded at least ten times. This chain connects TRBV15 to TRBJ2-3; 7 bases line up with TRBD2. The J segment lost 3 bases and the V segment lost 0 bases, leaving 12 bases of the junction unmatched. CDR3 length: 18 residues. Looked up from germline, CDR1 is LNHNV and CDR2 is YYDKDF (reference sequence). As DNA, the CDR3 is TGTGCCACCAGCAGAGAGACGGCGGGAGATCATAAGACAGATACGCAGTATTTT. Protein: CATSRETAGDHKTDTQYF.

At least ten counts were recorded for this clonotype. CDR3 nucleotide sequence: TGTGCCAGCTCCCCCATAGGTAGCGGAAGCTCCTACGAGCAGTACTTC. It yields the protein CASSPIGSGSSYEQYF. This chain links TRBV27 with TRBJ2-7, with TRBD2 as a possible D gene (6 bases). CDR1 and CDR2 (germline): MNHEY, SMNVEV (reference sequence). This CDR3 is 16 amino acids long. Trimming took off 8 bases at V and 0 bases at J, with 20 bases between the two ends.

This chain uses TRBV28 with TRBJ2-7; D is perhaps TRBD1 (6 bases). The germline CDR1 and CDR2 sequences are MDHEN and SYDVKM. CDR3 length: 14 residues. Trimming cost V 4 bases and J 3 bases, with 13 bases left between them. CDR3 coding DNA: TGTGCCAGCAGTTGGGGACACAGATTCTACGAGCAGTACTTC. The encoded protein is CASSWGHRFYEQYF.

V is TRBV5-1 and J is TRBJ2-1; tentatively, D is TRBD2 (5 bases). CDR3 length: 16 residues. CDR1 and CDR2 from the germline V gene are SGHRS and YFSETQ. The V and J ends lost 1 base and 0 bases respectively, with 11 bases between them. The CDR3 loop is CASSLWWESSYNEQFF. In DNA, the CDR3 is TGCGCCAGCAGCTTGTGGTGGGAGAGCTCCTACAATGAGCAGTTCTTC. The variable domain in full, with the rest retrieved from reference TRBV5-1 and TRBJ2-1, is KAGVTQTPRYLIKTRGQQVTLSCSPISGHRSVSWYQQTPGQGLQFLFEYFSETQRNKGNFPGRFSGRQFSNSRSEMNVSTLELGDSALYLCASSLWWESSYNEQFFGPGTRLTVL.

This clonotype showed up many times. The rearrangement uses TRBV20-1 and TRBJ1-2; the D is unclear. Germline V lookup: CDR1 DFQATT, CDR2 SNEGSKA (reference sequence). The V and J ends lost 7 bases and 6 bases respectively, with 18 bases between them. The CDR3 has 13 residues. The CDR3 bases are TGCAGTGTTCCAGGTCGTGTAGCGCATGGCTACACCTTC. Protein sequence: CSVPGRVAHGYTF.